These T cell receptor beta chains were read from a single sample in a study of breast tumors, draining lymph nodes, adjacent tissues. MiXCR, run by TCRdb on the multiplex PCR reads, gives a single entry per CDR3 protein. The data contain roughly 260,000 distinct CDR3 sequences, 30% to 35% of them singletons. Sequencing was carried out using axillary lymph node tissue. The receptor source for this set is a female donor with breast cancer. Some clones in this sample may be carry-over from other donors' samples. Both conserved end residues are part of each CDR3. Fields, in order: D gene, J gene, clone size, V gene, CDR3 protein, CDR3 DNA. D genes are given only for firm matches. A row's size may be missing; if present it is once, few, many or a size class.

D gene: TRBD2; J gene: TRBJ2-5; clone size: many; V gene: TRBV7-2; CDR3 protein: CASSSGLAGEETQYF; CDR3 DNA: TGTGCCAGCAGCTCGGGACTAGCGGGAGAGGAGACCCAGTACTTC
D gene: TRBD2; J gene: TRBJ2-7; clone size: -; V gene: TRBV6-1; CDR3 protein: CAISTGGRGWNYEQYF; CDR3 DNA: TGTGCCATCAGCACGGGCGGGAGGGGATGGAACTACGAGCAGTACTTC
D gene: -; J gene: TRBJ2-3; clone size: -; V gene: TRBV27; CDR3 protein: CASSLPYQADTQYF; CDR3 DNA: TGTGCCAGCAGTTTGCCCTATCAGGCGGATACGCAGTATTTT
D gene: -; J gene: TRBJ2-7; clone size: many; V gene: TRBV20-1; CDR3 protein: CSARDGTRAEDEQYF; CDR3 DNA: TGCAGTGCTAGAGATGGGACACGTGCTGAGGACGAGCAGTACTTC
D gene: TRBD1; J gene: TRBJ2-4; clone size: few; V gene: TRBV27; CDR3 protein: CASSHRQGNIQYF; CDR3 DNA: TGTGCCAGCAGTCATAGACAGGGGAACATTCAGTACTTC
D gene: -; J gene: TRBJ1-2; clone size: -; V gene: TRBV5-4; CDR3 protein: CASSLARRNYGHAF; CDR3 DNA: TGTGCCAGCAGCTTGGCCAGGCGGAACTATGGCCACGCCTTC
D gene: -; J gene: TRBJ2-5; clone size: many; V gene: TRBV12-3/TRBV12-4; CDR3 protein: CASSPGSTYQETQYF; CDR3 DNA: TGTGCCAGCAGCCCCGGGAGCACTTACCAAGAGACCCAGTACTTC
D gene: TRBD2; J gene: TRBJ2-1; clone size: many; V gene: TRBV7-2; CDR3 protein: CASSLVLSGAGAYNEQFF; CDR3 DNA: TGTGCCAGCAGCTTAGTTCTGAGTGGGGCGGGAGCGTACAATGAGCAGTTCTTC
D gene: TRBD2; J gene: TRBJ2-4; clone size: -; V gene: TRBV5-1; CDR3 protein: CARIAGLYPAKNIQYF; CDR3 DNA: TGCGCCAGGATAGCGGGGCTATACCCAGCCAAAAACATTCAGTACTTC
D gene: -; J gene: TRBJ2-1; clone size: few; V gene: TRBV30; CDR3 protein: CAWSVGGSYNEQFF; CDR3 DNA: TGTGCCTGGAGTGTTGGGGGATCCTACAATGAGCAGTTCTTC
D gene: TRBD2; J gene: TRBJ2-7; clone size: many; V gene: TRBV20-1; CDR3 protein: CSALRTSGSLPAYEQYF; CDR3 DNA: TGCAGTGCTCTTAGGACTAGCGGGAGTCTGCCGGCCTACGAGCAGTACTTC